This entry lists 8 T cell receptor beta chains sequenced from one sample in a study of blood T cell repertoires in COVID-19. Method: immunoSEQ multiplex PCR; TCRdb's copy keeps in-frame clones and lacks some. The sample has about 180,000 clones; roughly nine tenths are singletons. Material for sequencing was peripheral blood. The receptors derive from a man between 18 and 35 years old who had recovered from COVID-19.

This chain uses TRBV10-3 with TRBJ2-5; 12 nucleotides agree with TRBD2. Per the germline V gene, CDR1 is ENHRY and CDR2 is SYGVKD. V gave up 6 bases and J gave up 5 bases; unmatched junction bases: 4. CDR3 size: 14 residues. The CDR3: CAIRTSGSGETQYF. In DNA, the CDR3 is TGTGCCATCAGGACTAGCGGGAGCGGGGAGACCCAGTACTTC.

The genes are TRBV19 and TRBJ2-4; D perhaps matches TRBD2 (5 bases). The CDR3 is made up of 15 amino acids. Trimming took 7 bases from V and 0 from J, leaving 13 bases between them. Germline loops: CDR1 LNHDA, CDR2 SQIVND (reference sequence). This chain's CDR3 is CASMDGGLAKNIQYF. The CDR3 DNA sequence: TGTGCCAGTATGGACGGTGGACTAGCCAAAAACATTCAGTACTTC.

The genes are TRBV20-1 and TRBJ2-1, with D perhaps TRBD2 (6 bases). Between the trimmed V and J ends, which lost 3 bases and 2 bases, there was a span of 14 bases. The germline CDR1 and CDR2 sequences are DFQATT and SNEGSKA (reference sequence). The CDR3 is 15 amino acids. DNA of the CDR3: TGCAGTGCTAGTCCGGACGGGGGACCCTACAATGAGCAGTTCTTC. Translating it yields CSASPDGGPYNEQFF.

The gene calls are TRBV28 and TRBJ2-7; 7 bases are a match to TRBD1. The CDR3 runs to 17 residues. Germline V gene sequence: CDR1 MDHEN, CDR2 SYDVKM. J lost 2 bases, V lost 1 base, and 11 bases had no gene match. CDR3 DNA sequence: TGTGCCAGCAGTTTATATGGCCGAGGACAGGCGACCTACGAGCAGTACTTC. It specifies CASSLYGRGQATYEQYF.

The V gene is TRBV11-2, the J gene TRBJ1-2, with 9 bases lining up with TRBD1. CDR1 and CDR2 from the germline V gene are SGHAT and FQNNGV. The CDR3 length is 14 residues. The junction had 3 bases not matched to a gene; V was cut back by 4 bases and J by 3 bases. DNA of the CDR3: TGTGCCAGCAGCTGGGGACAGGGAGACTATGGCTACACCTTC. Translating it yields CASSWGQGDYGYTF.

The gene calls are TRBV30 and TRBJ1-1, with D possibly being TRBD1 (6 bases). Trimming stripped 0 bases from V and 6 bases from J, with 11 bases between. The CDR3 is 13 amino acids. The germline CDR1 and CDR2 sequences are GTSNPN and SVGIG (reference sequence). This CDR3 is CAWSVLRGSEAFF. CDR3 DNA sequence: TGTGCCTGGAGTGTACTCAGGGGATCTGAAGCTTTCTTT.

The rearrangement joins TRBV9 to TRBJ2-1, with D perhaps matching TRBD2 (6 bases). This CDR3 is 13 amino acids long. V was pared by 4 bases and J by 5 bases, with 10 bases between. Germline V gene lookup returns CDR1 SGDLS and CDR2 YYNGEE. Written as DNA, the CDR3 is TGTGCCAGCAGCCGGGACTTCCACAATGAGCAGTTCTTC. Translated: CASSRDFHNEQFF.

This clone came up once. V and J are TRBV11-2 and TRBJ2-5; 7 positions agree with TRBD2. The CDR3 is 13 residues long. V gave up 8 bases and J gave up 1 base; unmatched junction bases: 4. Germline CDR1 is SGHAT and CDR2 is FQNNGV. The CDR3 DNA reads as TGTGCCAGCGGCCAGCGGGGCCAAGAGACCCAGTACTTC. Translated: CASGQRGQETQYF.